This entry lists 2 T cell receptor beta chains sequenced from one sample in a study of blood T cell repertoires in COVID-19. Using immunoSEQ multiplex PCR, the repertoire was profiled, and TCRdb retains in-frame clones only, with some absent. Among around 49,000 clones listed, approximately 95% were seen once. The sequenced sample consisted of peripheral blood. Receptors were obtained from a man aged 55 to 70 with COVID-19, enrolled during active disease.

The CDR3 DNA reads as TGCGCCAGCAGCCAAGACGCAGCGGGGGAGCAGTTCTTC. It translates to CASSQDAAGEQFF. V usage is TRBV4-1 and J usage is TRBJ2-1, with 7 bases that match TRBD2. The junction had 3 bases not matched to a gene; V was cut back by 0 bases and J by 10 bases. Germline CDR1 MGHRA, CDR2 YSYEKL. The CDR3 totals 13 residues.

Only one count was recorded for this clone. The J gene is TRBJ1-6, the V gene TRBV9, with a weak D call TRBD1 (6 bases). V dropped 6 bases and J dropped 1 base, with 11 bases sitting between them. The germline V gene encodes CDR1 SGDLS and CDR2 YYNGEE. The CDR3 totals 15 residues. The DNA for the CDR3 is TGTGCCAGCACCCAAGGGGGTTCCTATAATTCACCCCTCCACTTT. Translated, it gives CASTQGGSYNSPLHF.